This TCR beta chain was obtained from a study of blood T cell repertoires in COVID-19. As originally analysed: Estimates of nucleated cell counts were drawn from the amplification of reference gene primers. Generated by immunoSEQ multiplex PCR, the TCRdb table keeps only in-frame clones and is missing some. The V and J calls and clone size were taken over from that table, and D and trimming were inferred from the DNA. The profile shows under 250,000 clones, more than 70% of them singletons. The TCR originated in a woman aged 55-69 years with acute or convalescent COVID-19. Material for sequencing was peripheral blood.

CDR3 bases: TGCGCCAGCAGCCATTTCGGAATAGCAGGACAGCAAAACCGCCGGGACACTGAAGCTTTCTTT. Protein sequence: CASSHFGIAGQQNRRDTEAFF. V usage is TRBV4-1 and J usage is TRBJ1-1; D perhaps matches TRBD1 (6 bases). Trimming took 3 bases from V and 3 from J, leaving 32 bases between them. Germline CDR1 and CDR2: MGHRA and YSYEKL. The CDR3 totals 21 residues.